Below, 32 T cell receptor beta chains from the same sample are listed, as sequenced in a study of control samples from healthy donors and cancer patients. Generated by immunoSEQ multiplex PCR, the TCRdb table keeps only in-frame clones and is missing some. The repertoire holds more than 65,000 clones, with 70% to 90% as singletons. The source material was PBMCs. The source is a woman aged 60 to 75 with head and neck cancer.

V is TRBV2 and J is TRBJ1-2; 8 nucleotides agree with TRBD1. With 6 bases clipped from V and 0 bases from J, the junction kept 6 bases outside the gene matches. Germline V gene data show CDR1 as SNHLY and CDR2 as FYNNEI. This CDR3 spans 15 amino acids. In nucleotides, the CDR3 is TGTGCCAGCAGCGGGACAGGACGTACTAACTATGGCTACACCTTC. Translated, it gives CASSGTGRTNYGYTF.

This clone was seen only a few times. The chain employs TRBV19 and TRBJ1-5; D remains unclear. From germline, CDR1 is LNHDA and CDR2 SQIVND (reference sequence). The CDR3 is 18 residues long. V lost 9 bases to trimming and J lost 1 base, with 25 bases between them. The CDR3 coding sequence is TGTGCCAGCCATACCCAGGAGAATATAATGGGCAGCAATCAGCCCCAGCATTTT. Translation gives CASHTQENIMGSNQPQHF.

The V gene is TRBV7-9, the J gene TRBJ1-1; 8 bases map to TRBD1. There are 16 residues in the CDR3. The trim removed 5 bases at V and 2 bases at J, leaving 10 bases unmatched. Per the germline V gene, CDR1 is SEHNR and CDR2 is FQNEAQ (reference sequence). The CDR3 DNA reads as TGTGCCAGCAGCCTCGGACAGGGATCAACCAACACTGAAGCTTTCTTT. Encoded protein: CASSLGQGSTNTEAFF. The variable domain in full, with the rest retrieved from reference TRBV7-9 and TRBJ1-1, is DTGVSQNPRHKITKRGQNVTFRCDPISEHNRLYWYRQTLGQGPEFLTYFQNEAQLEKSRLLSDRFSAERPKGSFSTLEIQRTEQGDSAMYLCASSLGQGSTNTEAFFGQGTRLTVV.

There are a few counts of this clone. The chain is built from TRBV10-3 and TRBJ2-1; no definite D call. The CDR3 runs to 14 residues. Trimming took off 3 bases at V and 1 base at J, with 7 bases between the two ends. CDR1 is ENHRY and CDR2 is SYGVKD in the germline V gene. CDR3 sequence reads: CAISDRTSYNEQFF. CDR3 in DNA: TGTGCCATCAGTGACAGAACTTCCTACAATGAGCAGTTCTTC.

CDR3 DNA sequence: TGTGCCAGCAGCTTAGCGGGGACGGCCACGGGTGAGCAGTTCTTC. Translation gives CASSLAGTATGEQFF. The chain joins TRBV7-2 to TRBJ2-1; perhaps D is TRBD1 or TRBD2 (5 bases each). Per germline, CDR1 SGHTA and CDR2 FQGNSA. The CDR3 covers 15 residues. Trimming pared 0 bases from V and 9 bases from J, leaving 15 bases between.

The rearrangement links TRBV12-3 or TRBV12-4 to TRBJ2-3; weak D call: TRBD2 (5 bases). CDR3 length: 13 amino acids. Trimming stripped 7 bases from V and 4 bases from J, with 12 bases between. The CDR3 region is CASTLGVPDTQYF. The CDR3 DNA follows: TGTGCCAGCACCCTGGGAGTCCCAGATACGCAGTATTTT.

This CDR3 is CASSLDSKTGELFF. CDR3 coding DNA: TGCGCCAGCAGCTTGGACAGTAAGACCGGGGAGCTGTTTTTT. The chain recombines TRBV5-1 with TRBJ2-2; the D is unclear. Deletions cut 0 bases from V and 5 bases from J, with 8 bases between. This CDR3 has 14 residues. Per germline, CDR1 SGHRS and CDR2 YFSETQ. Full variable domain (rest looked up from reference TRBV5-1 and TRBJ2-2): KAGVTQTPRYLIKTRGQQVTLSCSPISGHRSVSWYQQTPGQGLQFLFEYFSETQRNKGNFPGRFSGRQFSNSRSEMNVSTLELGDSALYLCASSLDSKTGELFFGEGSRLTVL.

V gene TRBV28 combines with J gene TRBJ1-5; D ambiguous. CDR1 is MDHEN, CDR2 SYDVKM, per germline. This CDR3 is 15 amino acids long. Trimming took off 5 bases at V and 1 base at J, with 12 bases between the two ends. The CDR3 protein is CASSPLGLSNQPQHF. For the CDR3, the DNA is TGTGCCAGCAGTCCCTTGGGTTTAAGCAATCAGCCCCAGCATTTT.

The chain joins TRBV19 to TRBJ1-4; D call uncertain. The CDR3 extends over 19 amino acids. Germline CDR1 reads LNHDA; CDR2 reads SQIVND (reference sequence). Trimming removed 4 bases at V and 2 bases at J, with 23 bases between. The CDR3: CASSKKSGSAHTTNEKLFF. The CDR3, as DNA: TGTGCCAGTAGTAAGAAGTCAGGTTCGGCCCACACCACTAATGAAAAACTGTTTTTT.

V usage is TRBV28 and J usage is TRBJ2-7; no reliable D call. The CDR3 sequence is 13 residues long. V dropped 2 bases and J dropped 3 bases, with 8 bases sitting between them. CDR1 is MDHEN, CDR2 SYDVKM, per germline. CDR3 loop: CASSLSPFYEQYF. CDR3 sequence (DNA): TGTGCCAGCAGTTTAAGCCCTTTCTACGAGCAGTACTTC.

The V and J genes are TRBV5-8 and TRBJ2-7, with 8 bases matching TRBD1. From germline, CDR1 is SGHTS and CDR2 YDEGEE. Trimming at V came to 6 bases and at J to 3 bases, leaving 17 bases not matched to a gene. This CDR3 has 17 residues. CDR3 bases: TGTGCCAGCACCCTTAGTCTATACAGGGGGTCTCTCTACGAGCAGTACTTC. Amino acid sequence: CASTLSLYRGSLYEQYF.

In DNA, the CDR3 is TGTGCCAGTAGTATTGGGGGGCTGAATCAGCCCCAGCATTTT. Residues: CASSIGGLNQPQHF. J is TRBJ1-5 and V is TRBV19; weak D call: TRBD1 (6 bases). CDR1 and CDR2 from the germline V gene are LNHDA and SQIVND (reference sequence). Trimming cost V 3 bases and J 4 bases, with 10 bases left between them. CDR3 length: 14 amino acids.

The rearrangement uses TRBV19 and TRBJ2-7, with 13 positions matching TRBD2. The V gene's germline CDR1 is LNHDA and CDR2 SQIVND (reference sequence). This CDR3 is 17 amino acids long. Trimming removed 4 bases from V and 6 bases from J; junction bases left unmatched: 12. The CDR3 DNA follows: TGTGCCAGTAGTAGAGATCAAACTAGCGGGAGGGCCGGCGAGCAGTACTTC. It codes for CASSRDQTSGRAGEQYF.

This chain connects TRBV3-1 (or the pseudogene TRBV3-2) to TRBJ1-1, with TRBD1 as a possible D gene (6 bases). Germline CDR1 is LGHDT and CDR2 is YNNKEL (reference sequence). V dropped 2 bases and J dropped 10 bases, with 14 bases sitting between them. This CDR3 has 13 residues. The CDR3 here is CASSQSGATLAFF. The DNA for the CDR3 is TGTGCCAGCAGCCAATCGGGGGCAACCCTAGCTTTCTTT.

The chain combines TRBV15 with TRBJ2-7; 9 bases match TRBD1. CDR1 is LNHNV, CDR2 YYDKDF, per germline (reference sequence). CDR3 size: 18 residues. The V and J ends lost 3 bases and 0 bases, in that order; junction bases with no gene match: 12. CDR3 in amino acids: CATSRDRGFSSVSYEQYF. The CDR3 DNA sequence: TGTGCCACCAGCAGGGACAGGGGCTTCAGTAGTGTCTCCTACGAGCAGTACTTC.

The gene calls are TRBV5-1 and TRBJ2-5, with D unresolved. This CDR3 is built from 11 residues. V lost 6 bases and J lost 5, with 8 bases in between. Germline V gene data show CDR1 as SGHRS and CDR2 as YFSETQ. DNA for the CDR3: TGCGCCAGCAACTCCGTGGAGACCCAGTACTTC. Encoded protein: CASNSVETQYF.

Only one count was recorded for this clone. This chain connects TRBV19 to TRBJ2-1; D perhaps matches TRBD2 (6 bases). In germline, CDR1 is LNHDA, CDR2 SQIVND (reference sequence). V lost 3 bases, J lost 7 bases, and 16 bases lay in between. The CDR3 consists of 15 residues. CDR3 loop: CASSISGAQTNEQFF. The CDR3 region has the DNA TGTGCCAGTAGTATCTCGGGAGCCCAGACGAATGAGCAGTTCTTC.

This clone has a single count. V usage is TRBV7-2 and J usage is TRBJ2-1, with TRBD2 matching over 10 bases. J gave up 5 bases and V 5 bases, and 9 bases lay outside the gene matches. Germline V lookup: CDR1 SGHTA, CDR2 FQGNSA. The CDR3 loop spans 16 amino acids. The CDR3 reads CASSLRAGGSHNEQFF. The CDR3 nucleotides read TGTGCCAGCAGCCTTAGAGCGGGAGGGTCCCACAATGAGCAGTTCTTC.

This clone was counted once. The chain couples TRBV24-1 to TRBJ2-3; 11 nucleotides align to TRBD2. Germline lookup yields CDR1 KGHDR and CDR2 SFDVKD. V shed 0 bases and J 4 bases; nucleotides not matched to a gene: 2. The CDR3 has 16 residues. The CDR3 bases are TGTGCCACCAGTGATTTGGGGACTAGCGGCCCAGATACGCAGTATTTT. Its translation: CATSDLGTSGPDTQYF.

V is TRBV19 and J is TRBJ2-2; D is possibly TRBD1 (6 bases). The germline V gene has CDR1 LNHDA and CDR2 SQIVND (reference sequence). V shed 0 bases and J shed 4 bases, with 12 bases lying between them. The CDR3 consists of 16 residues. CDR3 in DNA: TGTGCCAGTAGTATAGATCGCCTAGGGGGCACCGGGGAGCTGTTTTTT. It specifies CASSIDRLGGTGELFF.

The chain's CDR3 is CSVTGQGPYEQYF. CDR3 bases: TGCAGCGTTACTGGACAGGGACCCTACGAGCAGTACTTC. This chain links TRBV29-1 with TRBJ2-7; TRBD1 agrees at 8 bases. Germline loops: CDR1 SQVTM, CDR2 ANQGSEA. V lost 5 bases, J lost 2 bases, and 5 bases stayed unmatched. The CDR3 is 13 residues long.

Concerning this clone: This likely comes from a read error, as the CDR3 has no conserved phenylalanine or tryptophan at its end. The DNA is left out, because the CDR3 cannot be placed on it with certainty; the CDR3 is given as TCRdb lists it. The CDR3 loop reads CASSPVPDGSPFLV. The chain employs TRBV18 and TRBJ1-3. Germline CDR1 is KGHSH and CDR2 is LQKENI. The CDR3 spans 14 amino acids, including both terminal residues.

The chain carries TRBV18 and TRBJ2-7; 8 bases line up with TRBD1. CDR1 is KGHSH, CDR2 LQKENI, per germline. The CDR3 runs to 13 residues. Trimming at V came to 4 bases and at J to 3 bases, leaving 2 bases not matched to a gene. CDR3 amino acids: CASSHGTGYEQYF. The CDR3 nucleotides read TGTGCCAGCTCACACGGGACAGGCTACGAGCAGTACTTC.

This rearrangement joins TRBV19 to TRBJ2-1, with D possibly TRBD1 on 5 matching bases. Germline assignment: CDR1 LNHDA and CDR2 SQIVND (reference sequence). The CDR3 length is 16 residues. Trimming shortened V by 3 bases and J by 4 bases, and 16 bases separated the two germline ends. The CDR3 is CASSISGRVSYNEQFF. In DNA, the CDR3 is TGTGCCAGTAGTATCTCCGGCAGGGTTTCGTACAATGAGCAGTTCTTC.

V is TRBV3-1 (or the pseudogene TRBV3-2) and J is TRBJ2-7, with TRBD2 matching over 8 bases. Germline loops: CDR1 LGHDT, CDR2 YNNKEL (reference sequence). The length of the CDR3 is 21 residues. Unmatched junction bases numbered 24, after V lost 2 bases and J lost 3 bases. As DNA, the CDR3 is TGTGCCAGCAGCCAATCGACTCAAATGGAGAGACCGGGACTAGGGGGCTACGAGCAGTACTTC. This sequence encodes CASSQSTQMERPGLGGYEQYF.

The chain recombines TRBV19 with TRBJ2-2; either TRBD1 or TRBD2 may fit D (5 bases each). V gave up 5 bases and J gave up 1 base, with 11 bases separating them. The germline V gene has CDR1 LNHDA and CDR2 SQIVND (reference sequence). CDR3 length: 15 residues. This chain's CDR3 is CASSGPGRNTGELFF. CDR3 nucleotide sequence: TGTGCCAGTAGTGGGCCGGGACGGAACACCGGGGAGCTGTTTTTT.

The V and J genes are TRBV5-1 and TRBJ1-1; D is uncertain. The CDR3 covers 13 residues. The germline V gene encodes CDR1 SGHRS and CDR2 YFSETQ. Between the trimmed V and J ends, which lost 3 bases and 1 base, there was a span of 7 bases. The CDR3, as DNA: TGCGCCAGCAGCTATCCAGAGAACACTGAAGCTTTCTTT. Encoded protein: CASSYPENTEAFF.

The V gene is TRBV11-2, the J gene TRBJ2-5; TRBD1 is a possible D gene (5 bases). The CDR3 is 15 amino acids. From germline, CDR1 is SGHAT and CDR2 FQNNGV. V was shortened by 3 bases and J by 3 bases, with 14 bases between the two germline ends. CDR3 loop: CASSFGGLGEETQYF. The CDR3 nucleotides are TGTGCCAGCAGCTTTGGTGGGTTAGGGGAAGAGACCCAGTACTTC.

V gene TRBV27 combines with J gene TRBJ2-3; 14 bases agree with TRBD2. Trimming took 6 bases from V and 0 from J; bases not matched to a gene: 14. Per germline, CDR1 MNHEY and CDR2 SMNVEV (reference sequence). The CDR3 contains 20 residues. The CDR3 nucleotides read TGTGCCAGCAGACGAGAGACCGGGACTAGCGGGAGCCTAAGCACAGATACGCAGTATTTT. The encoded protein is CASRRETGTSGSLSTDTQYF.

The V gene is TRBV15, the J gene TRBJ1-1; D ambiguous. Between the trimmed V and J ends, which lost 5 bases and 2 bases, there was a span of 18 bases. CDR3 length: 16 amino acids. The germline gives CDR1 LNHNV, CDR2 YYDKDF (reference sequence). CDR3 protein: CATSGWPRAFNTEAFF. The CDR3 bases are TGTGCCACCAGCGGATGGCCACGGGCTTTTAACACTGAAGCTTTCTTT.

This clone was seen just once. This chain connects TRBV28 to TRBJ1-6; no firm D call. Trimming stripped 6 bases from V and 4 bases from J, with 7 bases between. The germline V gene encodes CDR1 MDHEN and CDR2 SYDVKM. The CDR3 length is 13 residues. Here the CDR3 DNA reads TGTGCCAGCAGGAAGCAGTATAATTCACCCCTCCACTTT. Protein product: CASRKQYNSPLHF. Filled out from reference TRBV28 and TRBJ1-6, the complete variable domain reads DVKVTQSSRYLVKRTGEKVFLECVQDMDHENMFWYRQDPGLGLRLIYFSYDVKMKEKGDIPEGYSVSREKKERFSLILESASTNQTSMYLCASRKQYNSPLHFGNGTRLTVT.

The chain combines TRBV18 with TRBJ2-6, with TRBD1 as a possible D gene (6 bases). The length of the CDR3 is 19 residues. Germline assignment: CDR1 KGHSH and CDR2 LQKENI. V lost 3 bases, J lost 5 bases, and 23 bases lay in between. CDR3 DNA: TGTGCCAGCTCACCGCGGTTGCTTGAACAGGGTACCTGGGCCAACGTCCTGACTTTC. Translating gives CASSPRLLEQGTWANVLTF.